One sample yielded the 27 T cell receptor beta chains listed below, sequenced in a study of blood T cell repertoires in COVID-19. TCRdb keeps only in-frame clones here, not all; method: immunoSEQ multiplex PCR. The sample has roughly 410,000 clones, 75% to 90% seen once. Material: peripheral blood. These receptors were obtained from a middle-aged woman with COVID-19, enrolled during active disease.

This chain links TRBV9 with TRBJ1-5; D uncertain. CDR1 and CDR2 (germline): SGDLS, YYNGEE. The germline V and J ends were trimmed by 4 bases and 5 bases, with 16 bases remaining between them. CDR3 length equals 15 residues. The CDR3 DNA follows: TGTGCCAGCAGCCCAGACCCGACAAGCCATCAGCCCCAGCATTTT. It specifies CASSPDPTSHQPQHF.

The chain links TRBV30 to TRBJ1-6; perhaps TRBD1 as D (5 bases). Trimming pared 4 bases from V and 0 bases from J, leaving 10 bases between. The CDR3 length is 15 residues. The germline V gene has CDR1 GTSNPN and CDR2 SVGIG (reference sequence). CDR3 sequence: CAWNPGISYNSPLHF. In DNA form, the CDR3 reads TGTGCCTGGAATCCAGGGATCTCCTATAATTCACCCCTCCACTTT.

This clone has a single count. J is TRBJ2-3 and V is TRBV11-2; D might be TRBD1 (5 bases). Germline values: CDR1 SGHAT, CDR2 FQNNGV. Trimming removed 4 bases at V and 2 bases at J, with 16 bases between. The CDR3 length is 16 residues. The CDR3 sequence is CASSSIKGSVTDTQYF. As DNA, the CDR3 is TGTGCCAGCAGCTCCATCAAGGGGTCCGTCACAGATACGCAGTATTTT. The variable domain in full, completed from reference TRBV11-2 and TRBJ2-3, reads EAGVAQSPRYKIIEKRQSVAFWCNPISGHATLYWYQQILGQGPKLLIQFQNNGVVDDSQLPKDRFSAERLKGVDSTLKIQPAKLEDSAVYLCASSSIKGSVTDTQYFGPGTRLTVL.

This clone was picked up one time. V usage is TRBV7-2 and J usage is TRBJ2-1; 8 bases map to TRBD2. The CDR3 runs to 15 residues. Germline V gene lookup returns CDR1 SGHTA and CDR2 FQGNSA. The V gene end was trimmed by 5 bases and the J gene end by 6 bases; junction bases not matched to a gene: 9. As DNA, the CDR3 is TGTGCCAGCAGCGAGTCGGCGGGAGGTGTCAATGAGCAGTTCTTC. Protein: CASSESAGGVNEQFF.

The chain is built from TRBV28 and TRBJ1-1; 8 nucleotides match TRBD1. The trim removed 10 bases at V and 4 bases at J, leaving 8 bases unmatched. Germline CDR1 MDHEN, CDR2 SYDVKM. The CDR3 is made up of 13 amino acids. This chain's CDR3 is CATVTGERTEAFF. The DNA of the CDR3 is TGTGCCACAGTGACAGGGGAGCGCACTGAAGCTTTCTTT. Combining the CDR3 with reference TRBV28 and TRBJ1-1 gives the whole variable domain DVKVTQSSRYLVKRTGEKVFLECVQDMDHENMFWYRQDPGLGLRLIYFSYDVKMKEKGDIPEGYSVSREKKERFSLILESASTNQTSMYLCATVTGERTEAFFGQGTRLTVV.

The chain joins TRBV27 to TRBJ1-5; 7 bases match TRBD1. The CDR3 consists of 14 residues. Germline values: CDR1 MNHEY, CDR2 SMNVEV (reference sequence). Trimming removed 6 bases from V and 2 bases from J; junction bases left unmatched: 4. The CDR3 is CASSRQGGNQPQHF. In nucleotides, the CDR3 is TGTGCCAGCAGCCGACAGGGAGGCAATCAGCCCCAGCATTTT.

V is TRBV12-3 or TRBV12-4 and J is TRBJ1-5; the D is unclear. With 5 bases removed from V and 9 bases from J, the gap between germline ends came to 14 bases. CDR3 length equals 13 residues. CDR3 coding DNA: TGTGCCAGCAGTCCCGACTCCGGTGGGCCCCAGCATTTT. Translating it yields CASSPDSGGPQHF.

CDR3 DNA: TGTGCCAGCAGCCACAGGGTTGAAGCTTTCTTT. It encodes CASSHRVEAFF. The V gene is TRBV6-2 or TRBV6-3, the J gene TRBJ1-1, with D possibly matching TRBD1 (6 bases). Germline CDR1 is MNHEY and CDR2 is SVGEGT. V lost 6 bases and J 7 bases, leaving 9 bases between the germline ends. The CDR3 sequence is 11 residues long.

This chain connects TRBV30 to TRBJ2-7, with TRBD2 matching over 7 bases. Germline lookup yields CDR1 GTSNPN and CDR2 SVGIG (reference sequence). V trimming: 4 bases; J trimming: 0 bases; junction bases outside the gene matches: 6. The CDR3 spans 14 residues. The CDR3 loop reads CAWMASGSSYEQYF. The CDR3 DNA reads as TGTGCCTGGATGGCTAGCGGTAGCTCCTACGAGCAGTACTTC.

The chain couples TRBV7-3 to TRBJ1-1, with 8 bases identical to TRBD1. This CDR3 comprises 14 residues. V trimming: 5 bases; J trimming: 2 bases; junction bases outside the gene matches: 4. The germline V gene has CDR1 SGHTA and CDR2 FQGTGA. DNA of the CDR3: TGTGCCAGCAGCACCCAGGGGGCAAACACTGAAGCTTTCTTT. The encoded protein is CASSTQGANTEAFF.

The rearrangement joins TRBV5-5 to TRBJ2-1; TRBD2 aligns across 8 bases. Germline assignment: CDR1 SGHKS and CDR2 YYEKEE (reference sequence). The V and J ends lost 4 bases and 4 bases, in that order; junction bases with no gene match: 4. The CDR3 totals 14 residues. The DNA for the CDR3 is TGTGCCAGCAGCCCCACTAGCGGTTACAATGAGCAGTTCTTC. As protein: CASSPTSGYNEQFF.

CDR3 region: CASSYGAGGRGEQYF. The CDR3 DNA sequence: TGTGCCAGCAGTTACGGCGCCGGGGGGCGAGGCGAGCAGTACTTC. V gene TRBV6-5 combines with J gene TRBJ2-7, with D perhaps matching TRBD2 (7 bases). V lost 2 bases and J lost 6, with 17 bases in between. There are 15 residues in the CDR3. Germline V gene lookup returns CDR1 MNHEY and CDR2 SVGAGI.

CDR3 DNA: TGTGCCACCAGTGATTCATTATACAGGGCAGATACGCAGTATTTT. It encodes CATSDSLYRADTQYF. The chain uses TRBV24-1 and TRBJ2-3; a possible D gene is TRBD1 (6 bases). CDR1 KGHDR and CDR2 SFDVKD come from the germline V gene. The length of the CDR3 is 15 residues. The ends were cut back, 2 bases at V and 4 bases at J, with 12 bases in the middle.

This rearrangement joins TRBV15 to TRBJ1-6, with D tentatively TRBD1 (6 bases). V lost 0 bases and J 9 bases, leaving 12 bases between the germline ends. CDR1 and CDR2 from the germline V gene are LNHNV and YYDKDF (reference sequence). The CDR3 has 15 residues. In DNA, the CDR3 is TGTGCCACCAGCAGAGATCCGACAGGAACTTCACCCCTCCACTTT. It specifies CATSRDPTGTSPLHF.

The genes are TRBV29-1 and TRBJ1-6, with 11 nucleotides matching TRBD1. Trimming took 7 bases from V and 9 from J; bases not matched to a gene: 2. CDR3 size: 12 residues. CDR1 is SQVTM, CDR2 ANQGSEA, per germline. The CDR3 sequence is CSAGTGGSPLHF. The DNA of the CDR3 is TGCAGCGCCGGGACAGGGGGTTCACCCCTCCACTTT.

The chain carries TRBV27 and TRBJ1-1; D remains unclear. This CDR3 contains 16 residues. Germline-derived CDR1 and CDR2 are MNHEY and SMNVEV (reference sequence). The V end lost 1 base, the J end lost 0 bases, and 12 bases lay between the germline ends. The CDR3: CASSLFFGYMNTEAFF. As DNA, the CDR3 is TGTGCCAGCAGTTTATTCTTCGGGTATATGAACACTGAAGCTTTCTTT.

This clone was observed a few times. V is TRBV6-2 or TRBV6-3 and J is TRBJ2-1, with D perhaps matching TRBD2 (5 bases). Germline values: CDR1 MNHEY, CDR2 SVGEGT. The length of the CDR3 is 14 residues. Trimming cost V 4 bases and J 7 bases, with 14 bases left between them. This CDR3 reads CASSFRGELNEQFF. For the CDR3, the DNA is TGTGCCAGCAGTTTTCGTGGGGAGTTGAATGAGCAGTTCTTC.

V and J are TRBV12-3 or TRBV12-4 and TRBJ2-7; TRBD2 agrees at 8 bases. CDR3 length: 13 amino acids. Unmatched junction bases numbered 5, after V lost 6 bases and J lost 4 bases. This chain's CDR3 is CASSLSGGYEQYF. CDR3 nucleotides: TGTGCCAGCAGCCTGTCGGGGGGGTACGAGCAGTACTTC.

The gene calls are TRBV27 and TRBJ1-2, with D perhaps matching TRBD1 (5 bases). The CDR3 covers 17 residues. Between the trimmed V and J ends, which lost 11 bases and 5 bases, there was a span of 30 bases. CDR1 is MNHEY, CDR2 SMNVEV, per germline (reference sequence). The CDR3 loop reads CAGTHLKGAQGYYGYTF. DNA for the CDR3: TGTGCCGGCACCCATTTAAAAGGGGCGCAGGGATATTATGGCTACACCTTC.

The chain has TRBV24-1 and TRBJ2-3; maybe TRBD2 (6 bases). The CDR3 runs to 13 residues. Trimming cost V 9 bases and J 1 base, with 10 bases left between them. Germline values: CDR1 KGHDR, CDR2 SFDVKD. CDR3: CATGGSGTDTQYF. For the CDR3, the DNA is TGTGCCACCGGGGGGAGCGGCACAGATACGCAGTATTTT.

To note about this clone: The junction differs from germline at one of its ends, possibly a read error. The rearrangement links TRBV7-3 to TRBJ1-1; TRBD1 aligns across 7 bases. The CDR3 runs 15 residues. The germline V gene has CDR1 SGHTA and CDR2 FQGTGA. The CDR3 coding sequence is TGTGCCAGCACCTTAGGGACAGCCCTGAACACTGAAGCTTTCTTT. Translating it yields CASTLGTALNTEAFF. The whole variable domain, remainder taken from reference TRBV7-3 and TRBJ1-1, is GAGVSQTPSNKVTEKGKYVELRCDPISGHTALYWYRQSLGQGPEFLIYFQGTGAADDSGLPNDRFFAVRPEGSVSTLKIQRTERGDSAVYLCASTLGTALNTEAFFGQGTRLTVV.

This clone was seen a single time. The chain carries TRBV19 and TRBJ1-4, with D possibly TRBD1 on 6 matching bases. V lost 5 bases and J lost 5, with 18 bases in between. The V gene's germline CDR1 is LNHDA and CDR2 SQIVND (reference sequence). The CDR3 length is 16 residues. In DNA form, the CDR3 reads TGTGCCAGTAGTCCTCGAGACAGGAACTTAAATGAAAAACTGTTTTTT. Encoded protein: CASSPRDRNLNEKLFF.

The chain is built from TRBV5-1 and TRBJ2-1; TRBD1 matches 9 bases. The CDR3 has 14 residues. CDR1 is SGHRS, CDR2 YFSETQ, per germline. The V gene end was trimmed by 3 bases and the J gene end by 10 bases; junction bases not matched to a gene: 8. The CDR3 loop reads CASSSDRGVEEQFF. In DNA form, the CDR3 reads TGCGCCAGCAGCTCGGACAGGGGAGTTGAAGAGCAGTTCTTC.

This clone occurred once. The chain combines TRBV19 with TRBJ1-4, with D uncertain. Germline lookup yields CDR1 LNHDA and CDR2 SQIVND (reference sequence). Trimming shortened V by 1 base and J by 2 bases, and 8 bases separated the two germline ends. The CDR3 is 15 residues long. DNA for the CDR3: TGTGCCAGTAGTATAGGGGAGTTCACTAATGAAAAACTGTTTTTT. The encoded protein is CASSIGEFTNEKLFF.

This sequence joins TRBV9 and TRBJ2-7, with TRBD1 identical over 7 bases. CDR3 length: 17 residues. Germline V gene sequence: CDR1 SGDLS, CDR2 YYNGEE. V lost 3 bases, J lost 4 bases, and 16 bases stayed unmatched. The CDR3 coding sequence is TGTGCCAGCAGCGGAGAGGCCGGGACAGATGTTAGGTACGAGCAGTACTTC. Its protein product is CASSGEAGTDVRYEQYF.

The V and J genes are TRBV27 and TRBJ1-6; 9 bases are a match to TRBD1. J lost 9 bases, V lost 4 bases, and 4 bases had no gene match. The CDR3 is 14 amino acids. The germline CDR1 and CDR2 sequences are MNHEY and SMNVEV (reference sequence). DNA for the CDR3: TGTGCCAGCAGTTCCGGGACAGGGACTTCACCCCTCCACTTT. Translating it yields CASSSGTGTSPLHF.

The chain couples TRBV25-1 to TRBJ2-2, with TRBD1 matching 7 bases. This CDR3 contains 15 residues. V shed 3 bases and J 7 bases; nucleotides not matched to a gene: 8. The germline CDR1 and CDR2 sequences are MGHDK and SYGVNS. The CDR3: CASSDPRQGSGELFF. The DNA for the CDR3 is TGTGCCAGCAGTGACCCCCGACAGGGTAGCGGGGAGCTGTTTTTT.